This T cell receptor beta chain appears in the sequencing data of a study of CD8 T cells in Susac syndrome. Sequencing of TCR beta was performed on blood CD8+ and CD4+ T cells. It was treatment-naive patients with stable or active relapsing-remitting disease who made up the multiple sclerosis controls. Purification of the CD8+ and CD4+ T cells relied on negative isolation, and TEMRA cells underwent FACS enrichment. RNA amounts of roughly 0.45 to 1 ug underwent reverse transcription with random hexamers. Coverage of TCR beta CDR3 amplification by immunoSEQ multiplex PCR extended to 54 Vbeta and 13 Jbeta. TCRdb passed the immunoSEQ multiplex PCR reads through MiXCR, listing each CDR3 protein once. The sample includes under 150,000 distinct CDR3 sequences, around nine tenths of them seen just once. Germline CDR1 MNHEY, CDR2 SMNVEV (reference sequence). The CDR3 is 14 amino acids. The V gene lost 4 bases and the J gene lost 6 bases, with 15 bases spanning the gap.

The clonotype was recovered from a human donor with multiple sclerosis. The chain recombines TRBV27 with TRBJ1-1; D gene uncertain. Sequences were obtained from CD8+ T cells from PBMCs. The CDR3 bases are TGTGCCAGCAGTTCGCCCTCTTTGGCACCTGAAGCTTTCTTT. Its translation: CASSSPSLAPEAFF.